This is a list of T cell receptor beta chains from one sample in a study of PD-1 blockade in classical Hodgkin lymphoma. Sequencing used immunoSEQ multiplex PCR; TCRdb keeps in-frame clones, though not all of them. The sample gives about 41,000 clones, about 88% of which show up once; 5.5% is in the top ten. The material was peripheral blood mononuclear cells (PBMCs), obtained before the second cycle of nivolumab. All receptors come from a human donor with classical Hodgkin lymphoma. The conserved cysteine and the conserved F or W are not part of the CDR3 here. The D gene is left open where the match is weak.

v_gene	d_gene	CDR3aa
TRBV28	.	ASSLPPGPYTGELF
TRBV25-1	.	ASSAGVGAAETQY
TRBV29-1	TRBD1	SVEGGRGRADTQY
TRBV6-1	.	ASSERSLGSGSEQY
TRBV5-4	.	ASSLAGAGANVLT
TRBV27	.	ASSFQGPGNTIY
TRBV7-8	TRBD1	ASSLDRFTDTQY
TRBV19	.	ASSLGPGTVNTEAF
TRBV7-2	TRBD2	ASSLQAGRQETQY
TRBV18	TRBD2	ASSLSLGLAETNTGELF
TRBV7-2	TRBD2	ASRRTSGTDTQY
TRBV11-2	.	ASSYTQGRSYEQY
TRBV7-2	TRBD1	ASSLDRQGRSWGYT
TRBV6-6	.	ASSTGGGRPEAF
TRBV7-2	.	ASRKGVTNEKLF
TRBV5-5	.	ASSLEATVPYGYT
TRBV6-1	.	ASTTGQSQPQH